A single sample gave rise to the 22 T cell receptor beta chains below, sequenced in a study of blood T cell repertoires in COVID-19. Sequencing was performed with immunoSEQ multiplex PCR; in TCRdb, only in-frame clones are kept and a portion is missing. The table lists tens of thousands of clones, approximately 84% of them singletons. The sample taken for sequencing was peripheral blood. These TCRs come from a man aged 55-75 years with acute or convalescent COVID-19.

Regarding this clone: Different DNA sequences within this sample yield the same CDR3. The rearrangement joins TRBV20-1 to TRBJ1-1, with D maybe TRBD1 (5 bases). With 6 bases removed from V and 7 bases from J, the gap between germline ends came to 12 bases. In germline, CDR1 is DFQATT, CDR2 SNEGSKA (reference sequence). The CDR3 extends over 11 amino acids. CDR3 sequence reads: CSADSQGEAFF. The CDR3 DNA reads as TGCAGTGCCGACAGCCAGGGTGAAGCTTTCTTT.

This chain uses TRBV10-1 with TRBJ1-2; 10 bases match TRBD1. This CDR3 has 15 amino acids. V gave up 3 bases and J gave up 4 bases; unmatched junction bases: 5. In germline, CDR1 is WNHNN, CDR2 SYGVQD (reference sequence). CDR3 region: CASSDGTGAAYGYTF. CDR3 DNA: TGCGCCAGCAGTGACGGGACAGGGGCTGCCTATGGCTACACCTTC.

J is TRBJ1-5 and V is TRBV2, with D tentatively TRBD1 (6 bases). The CDR3 loop spans 16 amino acids. Germline V gives CDR1 SNHLY, CDR2 FYNNEI. Trimming took off 3 bases at V and 1 base at J, with 13 bases between the two ends. The CDR3 DNA reads as TGTGCCAGCAGTGATCGGGGGGCTGGGAGCAATCAGCCCCAGCATTTT. Translated, it gives CASSDRGAGSNQPQHF.

The J gene is TRBJ1-3, the V gene TRBV19; TRBD1 might be the D (5 bases). This CDR3 has 14 residues. Trimming removed 4 bases at V and 2 bases at J, with 9 bases between. The germline gives CDR1 LNHDA, CDR2 SQIVND (reference sequence). CDR3 DNA: TGTGCCAGTAGTAGGGGCAGGGCTGGAAACACCATATATTTT. It translates to CASSRGRAGNTIYF.

In its sample, this clone was seen once. In DNA form, the CDR3 reads TGTGCCAGCATCCAGGGGTACAGGTACACTGAAGCTTTCTTT. Its translation: CASIQGYRYTEAFF. The gene calls are TRBV2 and TRBJ1-1; tentatively, D is TRBD1 (6 bases). This CDR3 contains 14 residues. Trimming removed 7 bases from V and 3 bases from J, with 15 bases in between. CDR1 SNHLY and CDR2 FYNNEI come from the germline V gene.

This clone appeared a few times. The gene calls are TRBV10-3 and TRBJ1-2, with D unresolved. V shed 0 bases and J shed 8 bases, with 19 bases lying between them. This CDR3 has 16 amino acids. Germline V gives CDR1 ENHRY, CDR2 SYGVKD. CDR3 DNA: TGTGCCATCAGTGAGTCGATAAGGAGGAATAGGGAAGGCTACACCTTC. Translated: CAISESIRRNREGYTF.

The genes are TRBV4-1 and TRBJ1-2, with D perhaps matching TRBD1 (6 bases). This CDR3 spans 15 amino acids. Germline assignment: CDR1 MGHRA and CDR2 YSYEKL. V shed 4 bases and J shed 5 bases, with 17 bases lying between them. CDR3 DNA: TGCGCCAGCAGCCCCCTAGCAGGGGAGGGGTATGGCTACACCTTC. It yields the protein CASSPLAGEGYGYTF.

This chain joins TRBV19 and TRBJ1-5, with 11 nucleotides matching TRBD1. The CDR3 spans 15 residues. CDR1 and CDR2 (germline): LNHDA, SQIVND (reference sequence). J was trimmed by 4 bases and V by 6 bases; bases with no gene match: 5. CDR3 DNA sequence: TGTGCCAGTAGGGCCGGGACAGGGGGGAATCAGCCCCAGCATTTT. This translates into CASRAGTGGNQPQHF. The whole variable domain, remainder taken from reference TRBV19 and TRBJ1-5, is DGGITQSPKYLFRKEGQNVTLSCEQNLNHDAMYWYRQDPGQGLRLIYYSQIVNDFQKGDIAEGYSVSREKKESFPLTVTSAQKNPTAFYLCASRAGTGGNQPQHFGDGTRLSIL.

The chain couples TRBV11-2 to TRBJ1-5, with TRBD1 as a possible D gene (5 bases). V dropped 5 bases and J dropped 5 bases, with 10 bases sitting between them. The length of the CDR3 is 13 residues. CDR1 is SGHAT and CDR2 is FQNNGV in the germline V gene. CDR3 loop: CASSVQDYQPQHF. The CDR3 nucleotides are TGTGCCAGCAGCGTACAGGATTATCAGCCCCAGCATTTT.

V usage is TRBV4-1 and J usage is TRBJ1-1; D may be TRBD1 (5 bases). V was cut by 4 bases and J by 7 bases, with 13 bases left in between. Germline CDR1 and CDR2: MGHRA and YSYEKL. The CDR3 contains 13 residues. CDR3 amino acids: CASSLTQGNEAFF. The CDR3 region has the DNA TGCGCCAGCAGCCTTACCCAGGGAAATGAAGCTTTCTTT.

This clone has only a few counts. The chain has TRBV6-5 and TRBJ1-2; 11 positions match TRBD1. Germline trimming cut 2 bases from V and 2 bases from J; bases unmatched to any gene: 4. Germline CDR1 is MNHEY and CDR2 is SVGAGI. CDR3 length: 16 residues. CDR3 residues: CASSYSRTGGNYGYTF. Written as DNA, the CDR3 is TGTGCCAGCAGTTACAGCCGGACAGGGGGCAACTATGGCTACACCTTC.

V is TRBV24-1 and J is TRBJ2-3; D is undetermined. Germline CDR1 reads KGHDR; CDR2 reads SFDVKD. The CDR3 is made up of 14 amino acids. With 1 base removed from V and 1 base from J, the gap between germline ends came to 5 bases. CDR3 loop: CATSDFTGTDTQYF. In DNA, the CDR3 is TGTGCCACCAGTGATTTTACGGGCACAGATACGCAGTATTTT.

This chain connects TRBV30 to TRBJ1-1; weak D call: TRBD1 (5 bases). V was trimmed by 2 bases and J by 4 bases, leaving 14 bases between them. Germline CDR1 reads GTSNPN; CDR2 reads SVGIG (reference sequence). The CDR3 length is 14 residues. CDR3 in amino acids: CAWSRVGEVTEAFF. The CDR3, as DNA: TGTGCCTGGAGTAGGGTAGGGGAGGTCACTGAAGCTTTCTTT. The variable domain in full, completed from reference TRBV30 and TRBJ1-1, reads SQTIHQWPATLVQPVGSPLSLECTVEGTSNPNLYWYRQAAGRGLQLLFYSVGIGQISSEVPQNLSASRPQDRQFILSSKKLLLSDSGFYLCAWSRVGEVTEAFFGQGTRLTVV.

V and J are TRBV9 and TRBJ1-1; D is perhaps TRBD1 (6 bases). V lost 3 bases and J lost 2, with 23 bases in between. Germline-derived CDR1 and CDR2 are SGDLS and YYNGEE. The CDR3 consists of 18 residues. CDR3 in amino acids: CASSARSSGAAPNTEAFF. For the CDR3, the DNA is TGTGCCAGCAGCGCCCGATCGTCAGGGGCCGCGCCAAACACTGAAGCTTTCTTT.

The chain joins TRBV27 to TRBJ2-7; TRBD1 matches 7 bases. The length of the CDR3 is 19 residues. The V and J ends lost 3 bases and 0 bases, in that order; junction bases with no gene match: 17. Germline V lookup: CDR1 MNHEY, CDR2 SMNVEV (reference sequence). This CDR3 reads CASSFIVVPGQRSSYEQYF. As DNA, the CDR3 is TGTGCCAGCAGTTTTATAGTCGTCCCGGGACAGCGGAGCTCCTACGAGCAGTACTTC.

This chain connects TRBV27 to TRBJ1-2, with TRBD1 matching 8 bases. The CDR3 loop spans 14 amino acids. The V gene's germline CDR1 is MNHEY and CDR2 SMNVEV (reference sequence). Unmatched junction bases numbered 6, after V lost 5 bases and J lost 4 bases. The CDR3 DNA reads TGTGCCAGCAGTCCCGGGACAGGTATCTATGGCTACACCTTC. It specifies CASSPGTGIYGYTF.

Worth noting for this clone: The same CDR3 also results from other DNA sequences found in this sample. The chain links TRBV6-5 to TRBJ1-2; 12 bases align to TRBD1. Trimming at V came to 6 bases and at J to 5 bases, leaving 7 bases not matched to a gene. The CDR3 spans 15 residues. Germline values: CDR1 MNHEY, CDR2 SVGAGI. CDR3 sequence: CASRPGTGGRYGYTF. CDR3 DNA: TGTGCCAGCAGGCCTGGGACAGGGGGCAGGTATGGCTACACCTTC.

The V call is TRBV18, the J call TRBJ2-2, with D perhaps TRBD2 (5 bases). From germline, CDR1 is KGHSH and CDR2 LQKENI. V was clipped by 2 bases and J by 7 bases, with 17 bases between them. This CDR3 region has 16 residues. The CDR3, as DNA: TGTGCCAGCTCACCAGTCGTCCGGGGAACGGGCGGGGAGCTGTTTTTT. As protein: CASSPVVRGTGGELFF. The full variable domain, in which reference TRBV18 and TRBJ2-2 provide the parts outside the CDR3, is NAGVMQNPRHLVRRRGQEARLRCSPMKGHSHVYWYRQLPEEGLKFMVYLQKENIIDESGMPKERFSAEFPKEGPSILRIQQVVRGDSAAYFCASSPVVRGTGGELFFGEGSRLTVL.

The chain couples TRBV6-5 to TRBJ1-1; D possibly corresponds to TRBD1 (6 bases). Trimming removed 2 bases at V and 6 bases at J, with 13 bases between. The germline gives CDR1 MNHEY, CDR2 SVGAGI. This CDR3 has 14 amino acids. CDR3 nucleotide sequence: TGTGCCAGCAGTTACGGGGCGGGGGCCGCTGAAGCTTTCTTT. Its protein product is CASSYGAGAAEAFF.

The V gene is TRBV9, the J gene TRBJ2-5; TRBD1 matches 12 bases. CDR1 and CDR2 from the germline V gene are SGDLS and YYNGEE. V gave up 4 bases and J gave up 5 bases; unmatched junction bases: 6. This CDR3 contains 15 residues. For the CDR3, the DNA is TGTGCCAGCAGCACGGGACAGGGGGCTGGGGAGACCCAGTACTTC. It translates to CASSTGQGAGETQYF.

The chain has TRBV7-8 and TRBJ1-2, with 7 positions matching TRBD1. Germline V gene data show CDR1 as SGHVS and CDR2 as FQNEAQ. This CDR3 contains 12 residues. The V segment lost 5 bases and the J segment 13 bases; nucleotides outside the gene matches: 10. CDR3 amino acids: CASSQLTGFGTF. As DNA, the CDR3 is TGTGCCAGCAGCCAATTGACAGGGTTCGGCACCTTC.

The CDR3 loop is CASSNIQGNGYTF. The CDR3 nucleotides are TGTGCCAGCAGTAATATTCAGGGGAATGGCTACACCTTC. J is TRBJ1-2 and V is TRBV27; perhaps TRBD1 as D (6 bases). V dropped 5 bases and J dropped 6 bases, with 13 bases sitting between them. Per germline, CDR1 MNHEY and CDR2 SMNVEV (reference sequence). The CDR3 contains 13 residues.